A single sample gave rise to the 26 T cell receptor beta chains below, sequenced in a study of cytomegalovirus exposure and HLA in healthy donors. PCR primers comprised 60 Vbeta and 13 Jbeta primers. Some clones are missing from TCRdb's copy, which holds only in-frame ones; the method was immunoSEQ multiplex PCR. Among 100,000 to 150,000 clones listed, around three quarters were seen once. The source material was PBMCs. These receptors all stem from a female donor in good health and CMV-seronegative.

As regards this clone: The same CDR3 is also encoded by other DNA sequences in this sample. The gene calls are TRBV2 and TRBJ1-2; no clear D. Germline CDR1 reads SNHLY; CDR2 reads FYNNEI. The CDR3 has 11 amino acids. V lost 3 bases, J lost 5 bases, and 4 bases lay in between. DNA of the CDR3: TGTGCCAGCAGTGACAGATATGGCTACACCTTC. This codes for CASSDRYGYTF.

The chain uses TRBV10-3 and TRBJ2-7; D might be TRBD2 (5 bases). Germline loops: CDR1 ENHRY, CDR2 SYGVKD. V lost 0 bases to trimming and J lost 2 bases, with 8 bases between them. CDR3 length: 14 residues. CDR3 residues: CAISESKLAYEQYF. Written as DNA, the CDR3 is TGTGCCATCAGTGAGTCGAAACTAGCCTACGAGCAGTACTTC.

The chain joins TRBV19 to TRBJ1-4; D remains ambiguous. Germline V lookup: CDR1 LNHDA, CDR2 SQIVND (reference sequence). Trimming took 7 bases from V and 8 from J, leaving 17 bases between them. The CDR3 spans 14 residues. Here the CDR3 DNA reads TGTGCCAGTATGTCCCGGGCAGGAGGAGAAAAACTGTTTTTT. It encodes CASMSRAGGEKLFF. The full variable domain, completed using reference TRBV19 and TRBJ1-4, is DGGITQSPKYLFRKEGQNVTLSCEQNLNHDAMYWYRQDPGQGLRLIYYSQIVNDFQKGDIAEGYSVSREKKESFPLTVTSAQKNPTAFYLCASMSRAGGEKLFFGSGTQLSVL.

The chain has TRBV2 and TRBJ2-3; 8 bases line up with TRBD2. Germline V gene sequence: CDR1 SNHLY, CDR2 FYNNEI. The CDR3 extends over 16 amino acids. The junction had 13 bases not matched to a gene; V was cut back by 8 bases and J by 3 bases. The CDR3 loop is CASQARGGVRTDTQYF. In DNA, the CDR3 is TGTGCCAGCCAAGCCCGGGGGGGGGTTAGAACAGATACGCAGTATTTT. The variable domain in full, with the rest retrieved from reference TRBV2 and TRBJ2-3, is EPEVTQTPSHQVTQMGQEVILRCVPISNHLYFYWYRQILGQKVEFLVSFYNNEISEKSEIFDDQFSVERPDGSNFTLKIRSTKLEDSAMYFCASQARGGVRTDTQYFGPGTRLTVL.

Only a few counts were recorded for this clone. This chain joins TRBV7-2 and TRBJ1-2; 8 nucleotides align to TRBD1. V lost 5 bases and J lost 4; bases outside the gene matches: 9. This CDR3 is built from 15 residues. CDR1 and CDR2 from the germline V gene are SGHTA and FQGNSA. The CDR3 bases are TGTGCCAGCAGCCTTGGACAGGGCCCTAGCTATGGCTACACCTTC. This encodes CASSLGQGPSYGYTF. Complete variable domain (other parts from reference TRBV7-2 and TRBJ1-2): GAGVSQSPSNKVTEKGKDVELRCDPISGHTALYWYRQSLGQGLEFLIYFQGNSAPDKSGLPSDRFSAERTGGSVSTLTIQRTQQEDSAVYLCASSLGQGPSYGYTFGSGTRLTVV.

The V gene is TRBV30, the J gene TRBJ2-3; D may be TRBD2 (6 bases). Germline CDR1 reads GTSNPN; CDR2 reads SVGIG (reference sequence). The V end was cut by 0 bases, the J end by 6 bases, with 16 bases between. The CDR3 is 15 amino acids. The DNA for the CDR3 is TGTGCCTGGAGTGTACTAGCCCCGCCCCGGGATACGCAGTATTTT. Encoded protein: CAWSVLAPPRDTQYF.

The V gene is TRBV18, the J gene TRBJ1-1; 7 bases are a match to TRBD1. Germline values: CDR1 KGHSH, CDR2 LQKENI. The CDR3 is 18 residues long. The V segment lost 4 bases and the J segment 1 base; nucleotides outside the gene matches: 15. The CDR3 loop reads CASSLRAQGPPGNTEAFF. For the CDR3, the DNA is TGTGCCAGCTCACTTCGGGCACAGGGGCCCCCTGGGAACACTGAAGCTTTCTTT.

V usage is TRBV7-6 and J usage is TRBJ2-3; 7 nucleotides align to TRBD2. Per germline, CDR1 SGHVS and CDR2 FNYEAQ. The CDR3 loop spans 16 amino acids. After removal of 5 bases from V and 3 bases from J, the junction contained 11 bases not matched to a gene. CDR3 bases: TGTGCCAGCAGCCCCATGGCGGGGGTTACTACAGATACGCAGTATTTT. It is translated as CASSPMAGVTTDTQYF. Together with reference TRBV7-6 and TRBJ2-3, the CDR3 gives the full variable domain: GAGVSQSPRYKVTKRGQDVALRCDPISGHVSLYWYRQALGQGPEFLTYFNYEAQQDKSGLPNDRFSAERPEGSISTLTIQRTEQRDSAMYRCASSPMAGVTTDTQYFGPGTRLTVL.

V usage is TRBV4-1 and J usage is TRBJ2-7; D is perhaps TRBD1 (5 bases). V was cut by 0 bases and J by 0 bases, with 9 bases left in between. Germline CDR1 is MGHRA and CDR2 is YSYEKL. The CDR3 contains 15 residues. This chain's CDR3 is CASSQDGHLSYEQYF. In nucleotides, the CDR3 is TGCGCCAGCAGCCAAGATGGACACCTCTCCTACGAGCAGTACTTC.

In its sample, this clone was seen once. This chain uses TRBV11-1 with TRBJ2-7; D is perhaps TRBD1 (5 bases). V lost 1 base to trimming and J lost 2 bases, with 12 bases between them. This CDR3 has 15 amino acids. Germline values: CDR1 SGHAT, CDR2 FQDESV (reference sequence). The CDR3 sequence is CASSLGPQGTYEQYF. CDR3 DNA: TGTGCCAGCAGCTTAGGCCCGCAGGGTACCTACGAGCAGTACTTC.

A few counts support this clone. V usage is TRBV6-4 and J usage is TRBJ2-1, with 11 bases fitting TRBD2. Unmatched junction bases numbered 16, after V lost 6 bases and J lost 12 bases. The CDR3 sequence is 16 residues long. Germline values: CDR1 MRHNA, CDR2 SNTAGT. The CDR3 nucleotides are TGTGCCAGCAGGGGGACTAGCGGAAGAAGTTATGTGAGGCAGTTCTTC. This codes for CASRGTSGRSYVRQFF.

The chain links TRBV25-1 to TRBJ1-2; no reliable D call. This CDR3 has 12 amino acids. The V gene's germline CDR1 is MGHDK and CDR2 SYGVNS. V dropped 6 bases and J dropped 7 bases, with 12 bases sitting between them. CDR3 loop: CASRLGRSGYTF. The DNA for the CDR3 is TGTGCCAGCAGGCTCGGTCGTTCTGGCTACACCTTC.

Of note for this clone: Other nucleotide sequences from this sample produce the same CDR3. The V call is TRBV19, the J call TRBJ2-7; 8 bases are a match to TRBD2. The CDR3 is made up of 13 amino acids. V lost 5 bases to trimming and J lost 4 bases; unmatched junction nucleotides: 4. Germline-derived CDR1 and CDR2 are LNHDA and SQIVND (reference sequence). The CDR3 region has the DNA TGTGCCAGTAGTCAAATAGCGGGGTACGAGCAGTACTTC. It specifies CASSQIAGYEQYF.

This chain uses TRBV5-4 with TRBJ2-7; D possibly corresponds to TRBD1 (6 bases). The CDR3 length is 14 residues. Germline V lookup: CDR1 SGHNT, CDR2 YYREEE (reference sequence). The germline V and J ends were trimmed by 4 bases and 3 bases, with 14 bases remaining between them. The CDR3 protein is CASSRDRPNYEQYF. CDR3 sequence (DNA): TGTGCCAGCAGCCGTGACAGGCCCAACTACGAGCAGTACTTC. The whole variable domain, remainder taken from reference TRBV5-4 and TRBJ2-7, is ETGVTQSPTHLIKTRGQQVTLRCSSQSGHNTVSWYQQALGQGPQFIFQYYREEENGRGNFPPRFSGLQFPNYSSELNVNALELDDSALYLCASSRDRPNYEQYFGPGTRLTVT.

V is TRBV21-1 and J is TRBJ2-2; the table's D gene call, TRBD2, was not cross checked with the DNA. TRBV21-1 is termed a pseudogene. The CDR3 spans 12 residues. The CDR3: CASSINVGELFF. The CDR3 DNA follows: TGTGCCAGCAGCATAAATGTAGGGGAGCTGTTTTTT.

The chain combines TRBV4-1 with TRBJ1-5; 8 bases are a match to TRBD1. Germline CDR1 reads MGHRA; CDR2 reads YSYEKL. V trimming: 1 base; J trimming: 1 base; junction bases outside the gene matches: 15. The CDR3 has 20 amino acids. The CDR3 DNA sequence: TGCGCCAGCAGCCAAGGACTTCTTCTAAGGACAGGGACGAGCAATCAGCCCCAGCATTTT. It is translated as CASSQGLLLRTGTSNQPQHF.

The chain is built from TRBV7-9 and TRBJ2-3, with TRBD2 as a possible D gene (5 bases). The CDR3 contains 13 residues. Germline V CDR1 and CDR2: SEHNR, FQNEAQ (reference sequence). The CDR3 reads CGSELPREDTQYF. The CDR3 DNA is TGTGGCTCGGAGCTCCCTCGGGAAGATACGCAGTATTTT.

On this clone: At one boundary the junction diverges from the germline segment, which might be a read error. The chain links TRBV5-1 to TRBJ1-3; 8 bases match TRBD1. From germline, CDR1 is SGHRS and CDR2 YFSETQ. This CDR3 spans 16 amino acids. For the CDR3, the DNA is TGCGCCGGCAGCTTGGCGGGACAGGTGGAAGGAAACACCATATATTTT. It is translated as CAGSLAGQVEGNTIYF. Combining the CDR3 with reference TRBV5-1 and TRBJ1-3 gives the whole variable domain KAGVTQTPRYLIKTRGQQVTLSCSPISGHRSVSWYQQTPGQGLQFLFEYFSETQRNKGNFPGRFSGRQFSNSRSEMNVSTLELGDSALYLCAGSLAGQVEGNTIYFGEGSWLTVV.

This clone was seen once. The chain is built from TRBV6-5 and TRBJ2-7, with a possible D match to TRBD2 (6 bases). The CDR3 covers 15 residues. V was trimmed by 6 bases and J by 1 base, leaving 16 bases between them. Germline CDR1 MNHEY, CDR2 SVGAGI. The CDR3: CASSSFGSGSYEQYF. Written as DNA, the CDR3 is TGTGCCAGCAGCTCGTTTGGTAGCGGATCCTACGAGCAGTACTTC.

The V gene is TRBV11-3, the J gene TRBJ2-6; 11 nucleotides align to TRBD1. Germline V gives CDR1 SGHNT, CDR2 YENEEA. Germline trimming cut 5 bases from V and 2 bases from J; bases unmatched to any gene: 8. The CDR3 consists of 18 residues. In DNA form, the CDR3 reads TGTGCCAGCAGCCCCACCGGGACAGGGGGAACTGGGGCCAACGTCCTGACTTTC. This gives the protein CASSPTGTGGTGANVLTF. Complete variable domain (other parts from reference TRBV11-3 and TRBJ2-6): EAGVVQSPRYKIIEKKQPVAFWCNPISGHNTLYWYLQNLGQGPELLIRYENEEAVDDSQLPKDRFSAERLKGVDSTLKIQPAELGDSAVYLCASSPTGTGGTGANVLTFGAGSRLTVL.

This rearrangement joins TRBV7-2 to TRBJ2-7, with 9 bases aligning to TRBD1. The CDR3 contains 13 residues. Germline V CDR1 and CDR2: SGHTA, FQGNSA. J gave up 2 bases and V 4 bases, and 0 bases lay outside the gene matches. CDR3 nucleotides: TGTGCCAGCAGCTGGGACAGGGCCTACGAGCAGTACTTC. Residues: CASSWDRAYEQYF.

The V call is TRBV4-1, the J call TRBJ2-3; D call uncertain. CDR1 is MGHRA and CDR2 is YSYEKL in the germline V gene. The length of the CDR3 is 14 residues. Trimming removed 2 bases from V and 2 bases from J, with 8 bases in between. The CDR3 region has the DNA TGCGCCAGCAGCCAAACTACCCCCACAGATACGCAGTATTTT. Its translation is CASSQTTPTDTQYF.

This clone was found a few times. The genes are TRBV30 and TRBJ2-1; TRBD2 agrees at 10 bases. With 1 base clipped from V and 5 bases from J, the junction kept 5 bases outside the gene matches. CDR3 length equals 15 residues. CDR1 is GTSNPN and CDR2 is SVGIG in the germline V gene (reference sequence). This chain's CDR3 is CAWSAGLATNNEQFF. CDR3 DNA: TGTGCCTGGAGTGCGGGACTAGCGACTAACAATGAGCAGTTCTTC.

The chain combines TRBV19 with TRBJ2-1, with D possibly matching TRBD2 (6 bases). CDR1 is LNHDA, CDR2 SQIVND, per germline (reference sequence). CDR3 size: 15 residues. Between the trimmed V and J ends, which lost 7 bases and 7 bases, there was a span of 20 bases. CDR3 sequence: CASNSRGSGRNEQFF. CDR3 DNA: TGTGCCAGTAATTCTCGGGGGAGTGGTAGGAATGAGCAGTTCTTC.

The rearrangement links TRBV14 to TRBJ2-1, with 9 bases matching TRBD2. The CDR3 totals 17 residues. Germline-derived CDR1 and CDR2 are SGHDN and FVKESK. The V and J ends lost 1 base and 5 bases, in that order; junction bases with no gene match: 9. The CDR3, as DNA: TGTGCCAGCAGCCAAGGTAGAACGCTAGCGGGAAACAATGAGCAGTTCTTC. Its translation: CASSQGRTLAGNNEQFF.

The chain uses TRBV2 and TRBJ2-7; TRBD2 aligns across 13 bases. CDR1 is SNHLY, CDR2 FYNNEI, per germline. The CDR3 runs to 15 residues. The V segment lost 1 base and the J segment 12 bases; nucleotides outside the gene matches: 9. The CDR3 DNA reads as TGTGCCAGCAGTGAAGAAGCACTAGCGGGGGGGATAAGGTACTTC. Protein sequence: CASSEEALAGGIRYF.